This TCR beta chain was captured by sequencing in a study of early T cells in non-severe SARS-CoV-2 infection. Study overall: Bulk RNA taken from unsorted whole blood was sequenced, leaving chains unpaired. The study, taken as a whole, reports: CD4 and private specificities were missed by VDJdb matching, which favored anti-spike CD8 responses.

Unique molecular identifier tags were affixed to discrete cDNA molecules. MiXCR, applied by TCRdb to the 5' RACE reads, yields one record per CDR3 protein. The data hold tens of thousands of distinct CDR3 sequences, with 7.5% to 9.5% observed a single time. CDR1 PRHDT and CDR2 FYEKMQ come from the germline V gene (reference sequence). V dropped 5 bases and J dropped 4 bases, with 12 bases sitting between them. The CDR3 covers 14 residues. Points on this clonotype: Its antigen is unknown.

The sequence was obtained from an adult who was a healthcare worker with PCR-confirmed SARS-CoV-2 infection or an uninfected control (not recorded which). The V call is TRBV13, the J call TRBJ1-3; D gene uncertain. Sequencing used whole blood. The CDR3 sequence is CASSPQFAGNTIYF. The CDR3, as DNA: TGTGCCAGCAGCCCACAGTTTGCCGGAAACACCATATATTTT.